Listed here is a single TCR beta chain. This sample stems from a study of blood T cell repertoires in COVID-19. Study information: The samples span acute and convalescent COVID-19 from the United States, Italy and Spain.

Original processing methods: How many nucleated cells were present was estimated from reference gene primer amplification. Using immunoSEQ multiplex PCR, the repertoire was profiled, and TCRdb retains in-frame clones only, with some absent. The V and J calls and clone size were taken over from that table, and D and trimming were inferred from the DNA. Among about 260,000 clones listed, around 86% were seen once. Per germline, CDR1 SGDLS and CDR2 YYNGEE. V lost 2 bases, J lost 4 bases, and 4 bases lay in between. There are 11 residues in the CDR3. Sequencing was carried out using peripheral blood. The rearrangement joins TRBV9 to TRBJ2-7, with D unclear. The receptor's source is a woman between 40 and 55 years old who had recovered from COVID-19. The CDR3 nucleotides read TGTGCCAGCAGCGTTAATTACGAGCAGTACTTC. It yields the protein CASSVNYEQYF.